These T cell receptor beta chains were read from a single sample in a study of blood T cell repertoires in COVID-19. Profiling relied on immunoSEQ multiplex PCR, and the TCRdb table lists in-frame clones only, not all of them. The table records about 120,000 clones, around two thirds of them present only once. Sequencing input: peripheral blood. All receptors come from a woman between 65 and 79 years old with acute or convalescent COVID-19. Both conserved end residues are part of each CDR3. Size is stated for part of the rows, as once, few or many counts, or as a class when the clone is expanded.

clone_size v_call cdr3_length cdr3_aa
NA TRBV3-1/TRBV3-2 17 CASSFGTGGLGANVLTF
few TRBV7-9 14 CASTYGGRAYEQYF
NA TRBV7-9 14 CATARQGASYGYTF
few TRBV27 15 CASSLRGTTAYGYTF
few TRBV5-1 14 CASSQGLAGSEQYF
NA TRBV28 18 CASSHYPKVGVRSYEQYF
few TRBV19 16 CASSIPSARRGGGYTF
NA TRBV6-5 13 CASRRTDNYGYTF
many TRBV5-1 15 CASSWTSGGVNEQFF
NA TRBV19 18 CASSSGTSGVAYYNEQFF
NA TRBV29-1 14 CSAEGGGAGTEAFF
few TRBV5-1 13 CASSYGTGNEQYF
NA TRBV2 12 CASSESGTEAFF
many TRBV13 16 CASSIIRGVDQETQYF
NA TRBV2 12 CASSAYSYEQYF
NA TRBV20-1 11 CSARAQLEQFF
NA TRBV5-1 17 CASSLGGQTRGQDTQYF
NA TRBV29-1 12 CSVRTGSPEAFF
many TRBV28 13 CASSSGAHYGYTF
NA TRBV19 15 CASSGRQGGIAEAFF
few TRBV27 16 CASSGEGGLRNYGYTF
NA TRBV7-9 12 CASSVPRGEQFF
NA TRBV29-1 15 CSVGATPGGLTEAFF
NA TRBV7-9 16 CASSSPRDSPVNEQFF
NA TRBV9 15 CASSVGQIDNSPLHF
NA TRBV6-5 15 CASSSQGDPYNEQFF
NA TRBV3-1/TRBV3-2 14 CASSRQGGAGELFF
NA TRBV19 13 CASRRTENTEAFF
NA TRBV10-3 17 CATGTIIGAATNEKLFF
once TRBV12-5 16 CASGSGLAPHQETQYF
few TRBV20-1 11 CSASGADTQYF
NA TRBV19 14 CASSIQGAGTEAFF
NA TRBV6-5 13 CASSSTNTGELFF
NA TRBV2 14 CASSLDRSSYEQYF
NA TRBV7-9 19 CASRLSGRGGPKNTGELFF
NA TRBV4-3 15 CASSQDSGGKNIQYF
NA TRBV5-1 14 CASRTGQGHTEAFF
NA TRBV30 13 CAGNRGSQYEQYF
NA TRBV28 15 CASSSGQGRSYEQYF
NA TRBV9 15 CASSVAWGGGTEAFF
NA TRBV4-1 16 CASSPTNRVGSYEQYF
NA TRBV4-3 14 CASSHADRDEKLFF
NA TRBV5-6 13 CASSRTGQETQYF
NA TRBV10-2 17 CASSPPSGLAGPSGQYF
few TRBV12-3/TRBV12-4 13 CASSLIVGRGYTF